The rows below give T cell receptor beta chains drawn from one sample of a study of blood T cell repertoires in COVID-19. Data came from immunoSEQ multiplex PCR; TCRdb stores just in-frame clones and leaves some out. This sample has more than 25,000 clones, with 75% to 90% found just once. Specimen: peripheral blood. All receptors derive from an older man with acute or convalescent COVID-19. The CDR3 runs from the conserved cysteine through the conserved F or W. A D gene is named only where the DNA matches it firmly. Where a row states a size, it is once, few, many or the class of an expanded clone; other rows omit it.

size | D | J | V | CDR3 | DNA
. | TRBD2 | TRBJ2-7 | TRBV5-6 | CASSHGLAGDLGGYEQYF | TGTGCCAGCAGCCACGGACTAGCGGGGGACCTCGGGGGTTACGAGCAGTACTTC
. | TRBD1 | TRBJ1-2 | TRBV19 | CASRDREVHGYTF | TGTGCCAGCAGGGACAGGGAAGTTCATGGCTACACCTTC
. | . | TRBJ2-7 | TRBV5-1 | CASMDMSSYEQYF | TGCGCCAGCATGGACATGAGCTCCTACGAGCAGTACTTC
. | TRBD1 | TRBJ1-6 | TRBV5-6 | CASSMGTENPYNSPLHF | TGTGCCAGCAGCATGGGGACAGAAAACCCCTATAATTCACCCCTCCACTTT
. | TRBD1 | TRBJ1-5 | TRBV5-1 | CASSSTGGVEPQHF | TGCGCCAGCAGCTCGACAGGGGGGGTCGAGCCCCAGCATTTT
. | . | TRBJ2-7 | TRBV12-1 | CASRGGTGGYEQYF | TGTGCCAGCAGGGGAGGGACAGGGGGCTACGAGCAGTACTTC
. | . | TRBJ2-7 | TRBV28 | CASSPQGYRDEQYF | TGTGCCAGCAGTCCACAGGGCTATCGGGACGAGCAGTACTTC
. | . | TRBJ1-2 | TRBV10-3 | CAISDPSTGANYGYTF | TGTGCCATCAGTGATCCCTCGACAGGAGCTAACTATGGCTACACCTTC
. | . | TRBJ2-2 | TRBV5-5 | CASSLGTTKNTGELFF | TGTGCCAGCAGCTTAGGGACAACAAAGAACACCGGGGAGCTGTTTTTT
. | TRBD1 | TRBJ1-2 | TRBV18 | CASSPPGQGAYTF | TGTGCCAGCTCACCACCGGGACAGGGTGCCTACACCTTC
. | . | TRBJ1-6 | TRBV19 | CASSIVVQGSSPLHF | TGTGCCAGTAGTATAGTCGTGCAGGGAAGTTCACCCCTCCACTTT
. | . | TRBJ1-2 | TRBV11-2 | CASSFTGWGYTF | TGTGCCAGCAGCTTCACCGGTTGGGGCTACACCTTC
. | TRBD1 | TRBJ2-6 | TRBV19 | CASSRDRGQGANVLTF | TGTGCCAGTAGCCGGGACAGGGGGCAGGGGGCCAACGTCCTGACTTTC
. | . | TRBJ1-2 | TRBV9 | CASSRDTNNYGYTF | TGTGCCAGCAGCCGGGACACCAATAACTATGGCTACACCTTC
. | . | TRBJ2-1 | TRBV27 | CASSVLGVEGYNEQFF | TGTGCCAGCAGTGTCCTGGGAGTTGAGGGCTACAATGAGCAGTTCTTC
. | . | TRBJ2-3 | TRBV6-5 | CASCSGGLRGTQYF | TGTGCCAGTTGTTCCGGGGGGCTCCGGGGGACGCAGTATTTT
. | . | TRBJ2-2 | TRBV18 | CASSPPGRASNTGELFF | TGTGCCAGCTCACCACCCGGCAGGGCTTCGAACACCGGGGAGCTGTTTTTT
. | TRBD1 | TRBJ2-7 | TRBV5-6 | CASSLGLQGWVSYEQYF | TGTGCCAGCAGCTTGGGGCTACAGGGGTGGGTGTCCTACGAGCAGTACTTC
. | . | TRBJ1-1 | TRBV29-1 | CSVEDGHTEAFF | TGCAGCGTTGAAGATGGCCACACTGAAGCTTTCTTT
few | TRBD1 | TRBJ2-7 | TRBV5-1 | CASSLGQGTGYEQYF | TGCGCCAGCAGCTTGGGGCAGGGGACAGGATACGAGCAGTACTTC
. | . | TRBJ1-4 | TRBV5-1 | CASSQVGFGEKLFF | TGCGCCAGTTCCCAGGTTGGTTTCGGCGAAAAACTGTTTTTT
. | TRBD1 | TRBJ2-3 | TRBV18 | CASSVGTGITDTQYF | TGTGCCAGCTCAGTGGGGACAGGAATCACAGATACGCAGTATTTT
. | . | TRBJ1-5 | TRBV5-6 | CASSFGPLRGNQPQHF | TGTGCCAGCAGCTTCGGTCCCCTAAGAGGTAATCAGCCCCAGCATTTT
. | . | TRBJ1-1 | TRBV6-6 | CASSYSAAEAFF | TGTGCCAGCAGTTACTCTGCGGCTGAAGCTTTCTTT
. | . | TRBJ1-5 | TRBV12-3/TRBV12-4 | CASSLFGFQPQHF | TGTGCCAGCAGTTTATTCGGGTTTCAGCCCCAGCATTTT
once | . | TRBJ1-6 | TRBV19 | CASSIRENNSPLHF | TGTGCCAGTAGTATCCGGGAAAATAATTCACCCCTCCACTTT
. | . | TRBJ1-1 | TRBV30 | CAWMRNTEAFF | TGTGCCTGGATGAGGAACACTGAAGCTTTCTTT
. | TRBD2 | TRBJ2-1 | TRBV25-1 | CASSDPSGLTHEQFF | TGTGCCAGCAGTGACCCTAGCGGCCTTACACATGAGCAGTTCTTC
. | . | TRBJ1-5 | TRBV30 | CAWSVTDYQPQHF | TGTGCCTGGAGTGTTACAGATTATCAGCCCCAGCATTTT
. | . | TRBJ1-5 | TRBV2 | CASSVVSNQPQHF | TGTGCCAGCAGTGTTGTAAGCAATCAGCCCCAGCATTTT
. | . | TRBJ1-2 | TRBV9 | CASSVDPLGAYGYTF | TGTGCCAGCAGCGTAGATCCCCTGGGGGCCTATGGCTACACCTTC
. | . | TRBJ2-3 | TRBV11-3 | CASSPTGNSGDTQYF | TGTGCCAGCAGCCCGACAGGGAATAGCGGAGATACGCAGTATTTT
once | . | TRBJ1-1 | TRBV10-3 | CAISERQAKNTEAFF | TGTGCCATCAGTGAAAGACAGGCGAAGAACACTGAAGCTTTCTTT
once | TRBD2 | TRBJ2-2 | TRBV18 | CASSPRVAGDLAHTGELFF | TGTGCCAGCTCACCACGAGTAGCGGGGGACCTCGCTCACACCGGGGAGCTGTTTTTT
. | . | TRBJ1-5 | TRBV27 | CASSLLGVGNQPQHF | TGTGCCAGCAGCCTGCTCGGGGTCGGCAATCAGCCCCAGCATTTT
. | . | TRBJ2-7 | TRBV7-9 | CASSLVDRPSYEQYF | TGTGCCAGCAGCTTAGTCGACAGGCCTTCCTACGAGCAGTACTTC
. | . | TRBJ1-2 | TRBV25-1 | CASSPPGMRGYTF | TGTGCCAGCAGCCCCCCCGGAATGAGGGGCTACACCTTC
. | TRBD1 | TRBJ2-3 | TRBV6-5 | CASSYPGTGLKDTQYF | TGTGCCAGCAGTTACCCCGGGACAGGGCTCAAAGATACGCAGTATTTT
. | . | TRBJ1-1 | TRBV5-1 | CASSLVGQVASWSTEAFF | TGCGCCAGCAGCTTGGTGGGGCAGGTCGCATCGTGGAGCACTGAAGCTTTCTTT
. | . | TRBJ2-3 | TRBV5-1 | CASSLQGFSTDTQYF | TGCGCCAGCAGCCTACAGGGTTTTAGTACAGATACGCAGTATTTT
. | . | TRBJ1-2 | TRBV5-8 | CASSLEQGPTNYGYTF | TGTGCCAGCAGCTTGGAACAGGGCCCCACTAACTATGGCTACACCTTC
. | . | TRBJ1-4 | TRBV11-2 | CASSRRSGSGEKLFF | TGTGCCAGCAGCCGGAGATCAGGGTCGGGTGAAAAACTGTTTTTT
. | TRBD2 | TRBJ2-5 | TRBV5-1 | CASSFLAGLETQYF | TGCGCCAGCAGCTTTTTAGCGGGGCTAGAGACCCAGTACTTC
. | . | TRBJ1-2 | TRBV5-1 | CASSPQGPIGYTF | TGCGCCAGCAGTCCGCAGGGGCCAATAGGCTACACCTTC
once | TRBD1 | TRBJ2-1 | TRBV4-1 | CASSQPRDRGNEQFF | TGCGCCAGCAGCCAGCCACGGGACAGGGGTAATGAGCAGTTCTTC
. | . | TRBJ1-2 | TRBV6-4 | CASSASGTGLAYTF | TGTGCCAGCAGCGCCTCGGGTACGGGTTTAGCATACACCTTC
. | . | TRBJ1-3 | TRBV28 | CASRETGQILSGNTIYF | TGTGCCAGCAGAGAAACTGGGCAGATTCTCTCTGGAAACACCATATATTTT
. | . | TRBJ1-5 | TRBV2 | CASRQEVSQPQHF | TGTGCCAGCAGACAGGAAGTAAGTCAGCCCCAGCATTTT
. | . | TRBJ1-3 | TRBV21-1 | CASNGSRRLNTIYF | TGTGCCAGCAACGGGTCCAGGAGGCTGAACACCATATATTTT
. | . | TRBJ1-2 | TRBV19 | CASSPQGGRNYGYTF | TGTGCCAGTAGTCCTCAGGGAGGTCGCAACTATGGCTACACCTTC
. | . | TRBJ2-2 | TRBV19 | CASVKGTSPAGELFF | TGTGCCAGTGTAAAGGGGACATCCCCCGCCGGGGAGCTGTTTTTT
. | . | TRBJ1-2 | TRBV20-1 | CSASKGGVFSNGYTF | TGCAGTGCTAGTAAGGGGGGGGTATTTTCGAACGGCTACACCTTC
. | TRBD2 | TRBJ2-2 | TRBV5-1 | CASSLSTSGGIAGELFF | TGCGCCAGCAGCTTATCGACTAGCGGGGGGATCGCCGGGGAGCTGTTTTTT
. | TRBD1 | TRBJ1-4 | TRBV28 | CASSSGQFNEKLFF | TGTGCCAGCAGTTCGGGACAGTTTAATGAAAAACTGTTTTTT
. | . | TRBJ2-2 | TRBV6-5 | CASTRGRLNTGELFF | TGTGCCAGCACCAGGGGACGGCTAAACACCGGGGAGCTGTTTTTT